Detailed here is one T cell receptor (beta chain). The data stem from a study of cytomegalovirus exposure and HLA in healthy donors. Profiling relied on immunoSEQ multiplex PCR, and the TCRdb table lists in-frame clones only, not all of them. The data contain under 250,000 clones, around nine tenths of them singletons. V trimming: 4 bases; J trimming: 2 bases; junction bases outside the gene matches: 9. The CDR3 contains 18 residues. The germline gives CDR1 MNHNS, CDR2 SASEGT. This TCR was sampled from a woman between 18 and 30 years old in good health and CMV-seronegative. Source material: PBMCs. The J gene is TRBJ2-7, the V gene TRBV6-1; 15 bases align to TRBD2. The CDR3 region is CASSAPGLAGGEPYEQYF. In nucleotides, the CDR3 is TGTGCCAGCAGTGCTCCGGGACTAGCGGGAGGAGAGCCCTACGAGCAGTACTTC.